The 22 T cell receptor beta chains given below trace back to one sample, sequenced in a study of T-cell memory formation after mild COVID-19. TCRdb ran MiXCR on the 5' RACE reads and lists one entry per CDR3 protein. The sample lists fewer than 150,000 distinct CDR3 sequences, about 6% occurring once. The sequenced sample was PBMCs or a T cell subset sorted from them (not recorded which). Receptors were obtained from an adult woman who had mild COVID-19 (a few samples of this study predate the infection). Cell type and time point are not known.

This clonotype was counted ten times or more. The chain couples TRBV29-1 to TRBJ2-3, with a weak D call TRBD2 (5 bases). Trimming stripped 1 base from V and 5 bases from J, with 10 bases between. The CDR3 contains 13 residues. Germline V gene data show CDR1 as SQVTM and CDR2 as ANQGSEA. This chain's CDR3 is CSVEGRELDTQYF. DNA for the CDR3: TGCAGCGTTGAAGGTCGGGAACTAGATACGCAGTATTTT.

This clonotype was picked up a small number of times. This sequence joins TRBV30 and TRBJ1-2; possibly TRBD1 for D (5 bases). Germline V gene sequence: CDR1 GTSNPN, CDR2 SVGIG (reference sequence). The CDR3 is made up of 15 amino acids. The V end lost 1 base, the J end lost 4 bases, and 16 bases lay between the germline ends. The CDR3 DNA is TGTGCCTGGAGTGCCTCCAGCCAGGGACGCTATGGCTACACCTTC. Translated, it gives CAWSASSQGRYGYTF. Full variable domain (missing parts from reference TRBV30 and TRBJ1-2): SQTIHQWPATLVQPVGSPLSLECTVEGTSNPNLYWYRQAAGRGLQLLFYSVGIGQISSEVPQNLSASRPQDRQFILSSKKLLLSDSGFYLCAWSASSQGRYGYTFGSGTRLTVV.

In its sample, this clonotype was seen many times. The chain has TRBV20-1 and TRBJ1-1; 9 nucleotides match TRBD1. From germline, CDR1 is DFQATT and CDR2 SNEGSKA (reference sequence). V lost 0 bases, J lost 7 bases, and 9 bases stayed unmatched. This CDR3 is built from 15 residues. CDR3 coding DNA: TGCAGTGCTAGAGATAAGGACAGGGGAACCTATGAAGCTTTCTTT. Translating it yields CSARDKDRGTYEAFF.

This clonotype has a count of ten or more. This chain uses TRBV15 with TRBJ2-3; 10 nucleotides agree with TRBD2. Losses at the gene ends were 1 base for V and 2 bases for J; bases not matched to a gene: 12. The CDR3 consists of 19 residues. Germline V gives CDR1 LNHNV, CDR2 YYDKDF (reference sequence). CDR3 amino acids: CATSRGVVLLAGDTDTQYF. The DNA for the CDR3 is TGTGCCACCAGCAGAGGGGTAGTGCTCCTAGCGGGGGACACAGATACGCAGTATTTT.

This clonotype has ten or more counts. J is TRBJ2-7 and V is TRBV6-2 or TRBV6-3; D is perhaps TRBD2 (5 bases). Germline CDR1 MNHEY, CDR2 SVGEGT. The CDR3 runs to 13 residues. V lost 2 bases and J 3 bases, leaving 8 bases between the germline ends. The CDR3 protein is CASSYASFYEQYF. Here the CDR3 DNA reads TGTGCCAGCAGTTACGCTAGCTTCTACGAGCAGTACTTC.

This clonotype came up many times. The chain couples TRBV15 to TRBJ1-5; D remains unclear. The CDR3 has 14 residues. Deletions cut 1 base from V and 5 bases from J, with 9 bases between. Germline values: CDR1 LNHNV, CDR2 YYDKDF (reference sequence). CDR3 protein: CATSRGARDQPQHF. The DNA of the CDR3 is TGTGCCACCAGCAGAGGGGCGAGGGATCAGCCCCAGCATTTT.

This clonotype was recorded a few times. The rearrangement links TRBV7-2 to TRBJ1-1; a possible D gene is TRBD1 (5 bases). Germline CDR1 SGHTA, CDR2 FQGNSA. The CDR3 consists of 13 residues. V was shortened by 5 bases and J by 3 bases, with 10 bases between the two germline ends. The CDR3 DNA reads TGTGCCAGCAGCCAAGCACAGGACACTGAAGCTTTCTTT. This gives the protein CASSQAQDTEAFF.

The J gene is TRBJ2-6, the V gene TRBV10-3, with D tentatively TRBD1 or TRBD2 (5 bases each). V was cut by 0 bases and J by 2 bases, with 17 bases left in between. This CDR3 is built from 19 residues. Germline CDR1 is ENHRY and CDR2 is SYGVKD. CDR3 sequence reads: CAISESLGRAPAGANVLTF. The CDR3, as DNA: TGTGCCATCAGTGAGTCGCTGGGACGGGCCCCGGCTGGGGCCAACGTCCTGACTTTC.

This clonotype was detected many times. V and J are TRBV5-5 and TRBJ2-4; D might be TRBD1 (6 bases). Trimming took 5 bases from V and 0 from J, leaving 12 bases between them. CDR1 and CDR2 from the germline V gene are SGHKS and YYEKEE (reference sequence). The CDR3 has 15 amino acids. The CDR3 is CASSPGVVAKNIQYF. The DNA for the CDR3 is TGTGCCAGCAGTCCAGGGGTTGTAGCCAAAAACATTCAGTACTTC.

The rearrangement uses TRBV5-1 and TRBJ2-3, with D hard to call. The germline CDR1 and CDR2 sequences are SGHRS and YFSETQ. Trimming left V 0 bases short and J 0 bases short, with 11 bases between. The CDR3 is 16 residues long. The CDR3 sequence is CASSLGKPASTDTQYF. DNA of the CDR3: TGCGCCAGCAGCTTGGGAAAGCCAGCTAGCACAGATACGCAGTATTTT.

This chain joins TRBV5-6 and TRBJ1-4, with 11 bases that match TRBD1. Germline loops: CDR1 SGHDT, CDR2 YYEEEE. The CDR3 sequence is 14 residues long. J gave up 5 bases and V 4 bases, and 1 base lay outside the gene matches. Written as DNA, the CDR3 is TGTGCCAGCAGCCGGGACAGGGGGAATGAAAAACTGTTTTTT. Its protein product is CASSRDRGNEKLFF.

This clonotype was seen many times. The J gene is TRBJ1-1, the V gene TRBV7-8; TRBD1 might be the D (5 bases). The CDR3 has 16 amino acids. Germline values: CDR1 SGHVS, CDR2 FQNEAQ. The germline V and J ends were trimmed by 1 base and 5 bases, with 17 bases remaining between them. DNA for the CDR3: TGTGCCAGCAGCTTAGGTTCAGGAAGGGGAAATACTGAAGCTTTCTTT. Encoded protein: CASSLGSGRGNTEAFF.

This clonotype was counted only a few times. The J gene is TRBJ2-6, the V gene TRBV11-2; 7 positions agree with TRBD1. Germline V gene sequence: CDR1 SGHAT, CDR2 FQNNGV. V lost 4 bases, J lost 0 bases, and 12 bases stayed unmatched. The CDR3 consists of 19 residues. CDR3 bases: TGTGCCAGCAGCTCATTCGGTTCGGGACAGTCCTCTGGGGCCAACGTCCTGACTTTC. Amino acid sequence: CASSSFGSGQSSGANVLTF.

This clonotype has more than one count but fewer than ten. The genes are TRBV12-3 or TRBV12-4 and TRBJ2-7; tentatively, D is TRBD2 (6 bases). CDR3 size: 15 residues. V lost 6 bases and J lost 3, with 18 bases in between. CDR3 residues: CASSPGLLSGYEQYF. For the CDR3, the DNA is TGTGCCAGCAGCCCGGGACTCCTCTCGGGCTACGAGCAGTACTTC.

This chain joins TRBV6-1 and TRBJ2-1; D unresolved. Trimming took 11 bases from V and 5 from J, leaving 10 bases between them. The germline CDR1 and CDR2 sequences are MNHNS and SASEGT. CDR3 length: 11 amino acids. The CDR3 protein is CACRANNEQFF. CDR3 DNA: TGTGCCTGCCGAGCGAACAATGAGCAGTTCTTC.

This chain joins TRBV20-1 and TRBJ2-5; TRBD1 matches at 7 bases. Germline V gene data show CDR1 as DFQATT and CDR2 as SNEGSKA (reference sequence). The CDR3 extends over 15 amino acids. Trimming removed 6 bases from V and 7 bases from J; junction bases left unmatched: 17. As DNA, the CDR3 is TGCAGTGCCTCTCGGGGACAGAGCTTCCGTGTGACCCAGTACTTC. Its translation: CSASRGQSFRVTQYF.

This clonotype has more than one count but fewer than ten. The DNA for the CDR3 is TGTGCCAGCAGCTTAGGAAGGGTTAACAATGAGCAGTTCTTC. Translated: CASSLGRVNNEQFF. This chain connects TRBV7-8 to TRBJ2-1; D gene unclear. Germline V gene data show CDR1 as SGHVS and CDR2 as FQNEAQ. Trimming shortened V by 1 base and J by 5 bases, and 9 bases separated the two germline ends. CDR3 size: 14 residues.

The CDR3 DNA follows: TGTGCCAGCTCACCACCGGGGGGATCGAACACTGAAGCTTTCTTT. Amino acid sequence: CASSPPGGSNTEAFF. This sequence joins TRBV18 and TRBJ1-1; D might be TRBD1 (5 bases). CDR1 KGHSH and CDR2 LQKENI come from the germline V gene. CDR3 length: 15 amino acids. V was shortened by 0 bases and J by 1 base, with 9 bases between the two germline ends.

This clonotype was detected ten times or more. V gene TRBV20-1 combines with J gene TRBJ2-5; no firm D call. The V and J ends lost 6 bases and 5 bases respectively, with 7 bases between them. The V gene's germline CDR1 is DFQATT and CDR2 SNEGSKA (reference sequence). The CDR3 sequence is 10 residues long. The chain's CDR3 is CSAGWETQYF. The CDR3 bases are TGCAGTGCCGGGTGGGAGACCCAGTACTTC.

This clonotype was counted many times. This chain connects TRBV12-3 or TRBV12-4 to TRBJ1-1; 10 positions agree with TRBD1. The CDR3 consists of 14 residues. Trimming at V came to 4 bases and at J to 4 bases, leaving 3 bases not matched to a gene. The CDR3 sequence is CASSSWTGGTEAFF. The CDR3, as DNA: TGTGCCAGCAGTTCGTGGACAGGGGGCACTGAAGCTTTCTTT.

V usage is TRBV18 and J usage is TRBJ1-1; D is uncertain. The V end lost 3 bases, the J end lost 1 base, and 9 bases lay between the germline ends. Germline values: CDR1 KGHSH, CDR2 LQKENI. This CDR3 comprises 14 residues. In DNA form, the CDR3 reads TGTGCCAGCTCACCGAACTTCCCGAACACTGAAGCTTTCTTT. Amino acids: CASSPNFPNTEAFF.

In this sample, this clonotype turned up a few times. The chain is built from TRBV3-1 and TRBJ2-7, with 9 bases identical to TRBD1. Germline CDR1 is LGHDT and CDR2 is YNNKEL (reference sequence). This CDR3 is built from 15 residues. Trimming removed 1 base from V and 2 bases from J; junction bases left unmatched: 3. The CDR3 nucleotides are TGTGCCAGCAGCCAAGGACAGGGGGGCGCCTACGAGCAGTACTTC. Encoded protein: CASSQGQGGAYEQYF.